Presented here are 25 T cell receptor beta chains from one specimen sequenced in a study of beta chain features in type 1 diabetes (dated by TCRdb to 2017 to 2018). The library was produced with the immunoSEQ multiplex PCR assay. The High Capacity cDNA Reverse Transcription Kit was used to reverse transcribe all of the isolated RNA, meaning that expressed TCRB transcripts were what got sequenced. TCRdb's version of the immuneACCESS table is confined to in-frame rearrangements and falls short of the full clone set. An unresolved V gene accounts for under half of the shortfall where checked; the remainder is of unknown origin. The sample yields a few hundred thousand clones; about 26% were counted once. The top ten constitute 4% of the sample. The material sequenced was central memory CD4+ T cells from blood. The receptor set was obtained from a young man in good health.

This clone has a handful of counts. This CDR3 is CASSARTGGADTQYF. The CDR3 DNA reads TGTGCCAGCAGCGCCCGGACAGGGGGCGCAGATACGCAGTATTTT. This chain uses TRBV7-2 with TRBJ2-3, with 11 bases identical to TRBD1. The CDR3 consists of 15 residues. The germline V gene has CDR1 SGHTA and CDR2 FQGNSA. J lost 4 bases, V lost 5 bases, and 5 bases had no gene match.

Comment on this clone: Other DNA variants within this sample encode the same CDR3. This chain uses TRBV13 with TRBJ1-1; 7 positions match TRBD1. Per the germline V gene, CDR1 is PRHDT and CDR2 is FYEKMQ (reference sequence). The ends lost 5 bases at V and 1 base at J; junction bases unmatched: 10. The CDR3 loop spans 16 amino acids. The CDR3 region has the DNA TGTGCCAGCAGCCCTAGACAGGGAAGGGGGAACACTGAAGCTTTCTTT. As protein: CASSPRQGRGNTEAFF. Full variable domain (remainder filled in from reference TRBV13 and TRBJ1-1): AAGVIQSPRHLIKEKRETATLKCYPIPRHDTVYWYQQGPGQDPQFLISFYEKMQSDKGSIPDRFSAQQFSDYHSELNMSSLELGDSALYFCASSPRQGRGNTEAFFGQGTRLTVV.

A remark on this clone: This CDR3 is also generated by other DNA sequences in the sample. The V gene is TRBV14, the J gene TRBJ2-5; the D is unclear. Germline V gene lookup returns CDR1 SGHDN and CDR2 FVKESK. V dropped 2 bases and J dropped 5 bases, with 6 bases sitting between them. There are 12 residues in the CDR3. The CDR3 region is CASSQSRETQYF. CDR3 in DNA: TGTGCCAGCAGCCAAAGTAGGGAGACCCAGTACTTC.

This clone was recorded a few times. The chain uses TRBV25-1 and TRBJ1-1, with 7 positions matching TRBD1. The CDR3 runs 14 residues. Germline lookup yields CDR1 MGHDK and CDR2 SYGVNS. With 7 bases clipped from V and 7 bases from J, the junction kept 12 bases outside the gene matches. CDR3 sequence reads: CASTSDRQGREAFF. CDR3 nucleotides: TGTGCCAGCACATCTGACCGACAGGGCCGTGAAGCTTTCTTT. The variable domain in full, with the rest retrieved from reference TRBV25-1 and TRBJ1-1, is EADIYQTPRYLVIGTGKKITLECSQTMGHDKMYWYQQDPGMELHLIHYSYGVNSTEKGDLSSESTVSRIRTEHFPLTLESARPSHTSQYLCASTSDRQGREAFFGQGTRLTVV.

The V gene is TRBV2, the J gene TRBJ2-5, with D unresolved. This CDR3 is built from 12 residues. V lost 6 bases and J 6 bases, leaving 11 bases between the germline ends. Germline assignment: CDR1 SNHLY and CDR2 FYNNEI. The CDR3 region has the DNA TGTGCCAGCAGCGGAACTCGGAAGACCCAGTACTTC. Its protein product is CASSGTRKTQYF.

Only a few counts were recorded for this clone. The chain couples TRBV18 to TRBJ2-5; TRBD1 might be the D (5 bases). Trimming took 6 bases from V and 5 from J, leaving 13 bases between them. The CDR3 consists of 13 residues. CDR1 is KGHSH, CDR2 LQKENI, per germline. The CDR3 DNA is TGTGCCAGCTCCTCAGGGCGCAAGGAGACCCAGTACTTC. Protein: CASSSGRKETQYF.

CDR3 nucleotide sequence: TGTGCCAGCAGTCCTACTAGCTGGGGGACCGGGGAGCTGTTTTTT. It encodes CASSPTSWGTGELFF. The chain has TRBV9 and TRBJ2-2, with D maybe TRBD2 (6 bases). The V and J ends lost 5 bases and 5 bases respectively, with 16 bases between them. Germline CDR1 is SGDLS and CDR2 is YYNGEE. The CDR3 covers 15 residues.

The chain is built from TRBV5-6 and TRBJ2-7, with TRBD1 identical over 7 bases. Germline CDR1 and CDR2: SGHDT and YYEEEE. The ends lost 4 bases at V and 3 bases at J; junction bases unmatched: 7. The CDR3 contains 14 residues. This chain's CDR3 is CASSPTGTGYEQYF. In nucleotides, the CDR3 is TGTGCCAGCAGCCCGACAGGGACGGGCTACGAGCAGTACTTC.

The V and J genes are TRBV28 and TRBJ2-1; D is unresolved. The V gene lost 1 base and the J gene lost 8 bases, with 3 bases spanning the gap. The V gene's germline CDR1 is MDHEN and CDR2 SYDVKM. This CDR3 has 11 residues. CDR3 nucleotide sequence: TGTGCCAGCAGTTTATATCATGAGCAGTTCTTC. Amino acid sequence: CASSLYHEQFF.

The table lists this clone with many counts. This sample includes further DNA sequences coding for the same CDR3. This chain uses TRBV18 with TRBJ2-3; 10 bases are shared with TRBD1. The germline gives CDR1 KGHSH, CDR2 LQKENI. Trimming took 6 bases from V and 5 from J; bases not matched to a gene: 5. The CDR3 runs to 14 residues. The CDR3 DNA reads as TGTGCCAGCTCTGCCGGGACAGGGGAAGATACGCAGTATTTT. Its protein is CASSAGTGEDTQYF. Based on the CDR3 plus reference TRBV18 and TRBJ2-3, the full variable domain is NAGVMQNPRHLVRRRGQEARLRCSPMKGHSHVYWYRQLPEEGLKFMVYLQKENIIDESGMPKERFSAEFPKEGPSILRIQQVVRGDSAAYFCASSAGTGEDTQYFGPGTRLTVL.

The chain uses TRBV18 and TRBJ1-1; TRBD1 agrees at 8 bases. The CDR3 has 14 amino acids. Germline loops: CDR1 KGHSH, CDR2 LQKENI. Trimming removed 3 bases from V and 5 bases from J; junction bases left unmatched: 5. The CDR3 loop reads CASSPGQVWTEAFF. CDR3 nucleotides: TGTGCCAGCTCACCGGGACAGGTTTGGACTGAAGCTTTCTTT.

In its sample, this clone was seen a few times. Other DNA variants within this sample encode the same CDR3. V is TRBV29-1 and J is TRBJ2-3; D possibly corresponds to TRBD2 (5 bases). The CDR3 extends over 13 amino acids. V was cut by 5 bases and J by 0 bases, with 9 bases left in between. CDR1 and CDR2 from the germline V gene are SQVTM and ANQGSEA. The CDR3 sequence is CSVRLASTDTQYF. CDR3 DNA sequence: TGCAGCGTTAGGCTAGCTAGCACAGATACGCAGTATTTT.

This clone showed up just a few times. The gene calls are TRBV30 and TRBJ2-3; D gene unclear. The CDR3 consists of 12 residues. V lost 1 base to trimming and J lost 6 bases, with 8 bases between them. CDR1 GTSNPN and CDR2 SVGIG come from the germline V gene (reference sequence). The CDR3 protein is CAWSGRSDTQYF. CDR3 bases: TGTGCCTGGAGTGGAAGATCGGATACGCAGTATTTT.

This clone was detected only a few times. Other nucleotide sequences from this sample produce the same CDR3. This chain uses TRBV29-1 with TRBJ2-7, with D maybe TRBD1 (6 bases). CDR3 length: 11 residues. V shed 4 bases and J shed 4 bases, with 8 bases lying between them. Germline values: CDR1 SQVTM, CDR2 ANQGSEA. CDR3 sequence reads: CSVGTDYEQYF. For the CDR3, the DNA is TGCAGCGTTGGGACAGATTACGAGCAGTACTTC.

The V and J genes are TRBV25-1 and TRBJ1-1; D unclear. Trimming removed 1 base at V and 6 bases at J, with 12 bases between. From germline, CDR1 is MGHDK and CDR2 SYGVNS. The CDR3 sequence is 14 residues long. Here the CDR3 reads CASSESNRSPEAFF. CDR3 nucleotides: TGTGCCAGCAGTGAATCAAACAGATCCCCTGAAGCTTTCTTT.

This chain uses TRBV5-6 with TRBJ2-1, with D hard to call. V was pared by 1 base and J by 7 bases, with 12 bases between. Germline V gene data show CDR1 as SGHDT and CDR2 as YYEEEE. CDR3 length: 14 amino acids. CDR3 bases: TGTGCCAGCAGCTTGAACTTTGAGGTGAATGAGCAGTTCTTC. This gives the protein CASSLNFEVNEQFF.

The chain combines TRBV5-1 with TRBJ2-7; D is tentatively TRBD1 or TRBD2 (5 bases each). The V gene's germline CDR1 is SGHRS and CDR2 YFSETQ. V lost 0 bases and J lost 6, with 13 bases in between. The CDR3 runs 14 residues. In DNA form, the CDR3 reads TGCGCCAGCAGCTTGGCCGGGACGAGTGGCGAGCAGTACTTC. Its translation is CASSLAGTSGEQYF.

This clone was found a few times. The rearrangement joins TRBV9 to TRBJ2-1; 7 bases line up with TRBD1. The V segment lost 3 bases and the J segment 6 bases; nucleotides outside the gene matches: 12. This CDR3 is built from 16 residues. Germline CDR1 SGDLS, CDR2 YYNGEE. The CDR3 protein is CASSADRVTPPNEQFF. CDR3 nucleotides: TGTGCCAGCAGCGCCGACAGGGTCACTCCCCCCAATGAGCAGTTCTTC.

The rearrangement links TRBV4-2 to TRBJ2-1; the D is unclear. Germline CDR1 is LGHNA and CDR2 is YNFKEQ. This CDR3 is built from 15 residues. Trimming left V 1 base short and J 10 bases short, with 17 bases between. In DNA form, the CDR3 reads TGTGCCAGCAGCCAAGCCCCACTGGTGGGTGGCGAGCAGTTCTTC. It translates to CASSQAPLVGGEQFF.

This chain joins TRBV15 and TRBJ2-3, with TRBD2 as a possible D gene (6 bases). This CDR3 contains 15 residues. V lost 0 bases and J lost 4, with 11 bases in between. Germline loops: CDR1 LNHNV, CDR2 YYDKDF (reference sequence). For the CDR3, the DNA is TGTGCCACCAGCAGAGATGTTGGAGGGCCAGATACGCAGTATTTT. Translated: CATSRDVGGPDTQYF.

This clone was found a few times. The sample contains more than one DNA sequence encoding this CDR3. The chain couples TRBV29-1 to TRBJ2-7; D call uncertain. The V gene lost 4 bases and the J gene lost 0 bases, with 4 bases spanning the gap. This CDR3 is 11 amino acids long. CDR1 and CDR2 (germline): SQVTM, ANQGSEA. CDR3: CSVGDSYEQYF. In DNA form, the CDR3 reads TGCAGCGTTGGGGACTCCTACGAGCAGTACTTC.

The chain recombines TRBV18 with TRBJ2-7; tentatively, D is TRBD1 (5 bases). Germline lookup yields CDR1 KGHSH and CDR2 LQKENI. V was shortened by 3 bases and J by 0 bases, with 9 bases between the two germline ends. CDR3 size: 14 residues. The CDR3 region has the DNA TGTGCCAGCTCACCGGGGCCGTACTCCTACGAGCAGTACTTC. Translated: CASSPGPYSYEQYF.

V and J are TRBV30 and TRBJ1-5; weak D call: TRBD1 (5 bases). The V and J ends lost 1 base and 3 bases respectively, with 16 bases between them. CDR1 is GTSNPN, CDR2 SVGIG, per germline (reference sequence). The CDR3 runs 16 residues. Written as DNA, the CDR3 is TGTGCCTGGAGTGGAGGGGAGCCCGGGTCCAATCAGCCCCAGCATTTT. It yields the protein CAWSGGEPGSNQPQHF. Drawing the rest from reference TRBV30 and TRBJ1-5, the complete variable domain is SQTIHQWPATLVQPVGSPLSLECTVEGTSNPNLYWYRQAAGRGLQLLFYSVGIGQISSEVPQNLSASRPQDRQFILSSKKLLLSDSGFYLCAWSGGEPGSNQPQHFGDGTRLSIL.

The CDR3 nucleotides read TGTGCCAGCAGTATACGGACAGGGATTACCTACGAGCAGTACTTC. It yields the protein CASSIRTGITYEQYF. This chain connects TRBV28 to TRBJ2-7; the match to TRBD1 covers 8 bases. The CDR3 loop spans 15 amino acids. V was clipped by 5 bases and J by 2 bases; unmatched bases: 8. Per germline, CDR1 MDHEN and CDR2 SYDVKM.

This clone showed up just a few times. The gene calls are TRBV6-6 and TRBJ2-3; perhaps TRBD2 as D (6 bases). There are 14 residues in the CDR3. The germline V and J ends were trimmed by 2 bases and 8 bases, with 14 bases remaining between them. Germline CDR1 reads MNHNY; CDR2 reads SVGAGI (reference sequence). As DNA, the CDR3 is TGTGCCAGCAGTTACCAGCCGGGACTCTCTACGCAGTATTTT. Its protein product is CASSYQPGLSTQYF.